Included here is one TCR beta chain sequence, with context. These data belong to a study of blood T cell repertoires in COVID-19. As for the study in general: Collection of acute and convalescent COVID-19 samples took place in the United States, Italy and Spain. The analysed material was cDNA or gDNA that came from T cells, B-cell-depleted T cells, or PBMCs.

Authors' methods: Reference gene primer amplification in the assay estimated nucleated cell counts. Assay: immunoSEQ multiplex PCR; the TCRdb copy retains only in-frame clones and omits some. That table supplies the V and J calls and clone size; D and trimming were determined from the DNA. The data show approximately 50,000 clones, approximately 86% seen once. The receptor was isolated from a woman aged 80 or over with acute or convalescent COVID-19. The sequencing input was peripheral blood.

CDR3 in amino acids: CASWRQTSNEKLFF. As DNA, the CDR3 is TGTGCCAGCTGGAGACAGACGTCTAATGAAAAACTGTTTTTT. The rearrangement joins TRBV6-6 to TRBJ1-4; D perhaps matches TRBD1 (5 bases). V lost 8 bases and J 3 bases, leaving 13 bases between the germline ends. In germline, CDR1 is MNHNY, CDR2 SVGAGI (reference sequence). This CDR3 region has 14 residues.